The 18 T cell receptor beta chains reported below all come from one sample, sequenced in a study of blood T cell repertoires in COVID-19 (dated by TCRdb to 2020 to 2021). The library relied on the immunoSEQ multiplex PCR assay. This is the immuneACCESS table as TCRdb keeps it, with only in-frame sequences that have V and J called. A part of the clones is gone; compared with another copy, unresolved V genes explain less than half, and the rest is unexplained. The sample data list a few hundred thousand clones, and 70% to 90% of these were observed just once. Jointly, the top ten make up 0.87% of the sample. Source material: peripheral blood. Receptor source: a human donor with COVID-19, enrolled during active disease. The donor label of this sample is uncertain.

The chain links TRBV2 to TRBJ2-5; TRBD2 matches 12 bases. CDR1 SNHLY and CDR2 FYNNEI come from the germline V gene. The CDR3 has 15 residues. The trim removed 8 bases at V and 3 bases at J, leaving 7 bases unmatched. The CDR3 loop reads CASGDLAGGEETQYF. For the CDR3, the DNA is TGTGCCAGCGGAGATCTAGCGGGAGGGGAAGAGACCCAGTACTTC. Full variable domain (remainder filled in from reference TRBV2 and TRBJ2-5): EPEVTQTPSHQVTQMGQEVILRCVPISNHLYFYWYRQILGQKVEFLVSFYNNEISEKSEIFDDQFSVERPDGSNFTLKIRSTKLEDSAMYFCASGDLAGGEETQYFGPGTRLLVL.

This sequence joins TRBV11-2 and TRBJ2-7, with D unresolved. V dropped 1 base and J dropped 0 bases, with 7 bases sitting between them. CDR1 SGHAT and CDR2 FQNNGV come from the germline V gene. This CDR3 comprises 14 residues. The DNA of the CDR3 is TGTGCCAGCAGCTTAGGCCCTACCTCCTACGAGCAGTACTTC. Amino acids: CASSLGPTSYEQYF. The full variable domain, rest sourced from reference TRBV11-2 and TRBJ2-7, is EAGVAQSPRYKIIEKRQSVAFWCNPISGHATLYWYQQILGQGPKLLIQFQNNGVVDDSQLPKDRFSAERLKGVDSTLKIQPAKLEDSAVYLCASSLGPTSYEQYFGPGTRLTVT.

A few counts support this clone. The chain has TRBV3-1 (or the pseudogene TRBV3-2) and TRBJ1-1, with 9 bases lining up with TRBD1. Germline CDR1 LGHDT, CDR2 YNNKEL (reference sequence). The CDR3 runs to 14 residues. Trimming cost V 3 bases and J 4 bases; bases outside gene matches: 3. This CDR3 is CASSHRQGGTEAFF. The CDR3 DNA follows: TGTGCCAGCAGCCACCGACAGGGGGGCACTGAAGCTTTCTTT.

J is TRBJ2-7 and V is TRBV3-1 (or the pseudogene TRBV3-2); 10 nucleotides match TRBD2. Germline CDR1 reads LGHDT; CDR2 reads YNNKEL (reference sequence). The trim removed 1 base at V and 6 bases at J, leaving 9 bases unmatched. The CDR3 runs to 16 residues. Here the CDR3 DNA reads TGTGCCAGCAGCCAAGGAACGGCTAGCGGGAGTGGCGAGCAGTACTTC. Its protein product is CASSQGTASGSGEQYF.

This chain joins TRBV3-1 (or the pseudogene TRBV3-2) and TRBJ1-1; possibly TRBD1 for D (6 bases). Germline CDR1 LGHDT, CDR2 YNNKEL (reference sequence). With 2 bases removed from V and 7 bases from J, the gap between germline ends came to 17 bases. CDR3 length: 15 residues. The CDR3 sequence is CASSQLVRGPLEAFF. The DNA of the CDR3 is TGTGCCAGCAGCCAACTTGTCAGGGGACCTCTTGAAGCTTTCTTT.

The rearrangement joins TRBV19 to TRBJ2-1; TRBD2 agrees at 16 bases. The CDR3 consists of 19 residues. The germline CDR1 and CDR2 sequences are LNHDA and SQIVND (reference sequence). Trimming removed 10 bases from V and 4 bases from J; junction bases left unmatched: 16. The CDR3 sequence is CATKPRGLAGGEPYNEQFF. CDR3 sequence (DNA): TGTGCCACTAAGCCACGGGGACTAGCGGGAGGGGAACCGTACAATGAGCAGTTCTTC.

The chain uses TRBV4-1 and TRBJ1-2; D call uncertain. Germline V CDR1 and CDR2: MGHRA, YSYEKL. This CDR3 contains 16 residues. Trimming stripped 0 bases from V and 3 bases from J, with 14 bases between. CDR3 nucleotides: TGCGCCAGCAGCCAAGAATCCGGGTTAATTGACTATGGCTACACCTTC. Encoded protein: CASSQESGLIDYGYTF.

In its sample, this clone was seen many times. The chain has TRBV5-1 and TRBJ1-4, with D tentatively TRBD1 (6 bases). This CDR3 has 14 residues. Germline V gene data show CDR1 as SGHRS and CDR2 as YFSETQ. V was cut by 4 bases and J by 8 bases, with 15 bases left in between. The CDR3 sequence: CASSPQGTREKLFF. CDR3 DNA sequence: TGCGCCAGCAGCCCACAGGGTACGAGGGAAAAACTGTTTTTT.

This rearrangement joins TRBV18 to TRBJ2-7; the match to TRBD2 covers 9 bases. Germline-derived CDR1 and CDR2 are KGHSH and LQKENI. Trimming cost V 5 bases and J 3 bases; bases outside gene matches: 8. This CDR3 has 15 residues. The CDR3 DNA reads TGTGCCAGCTCAGATAGCGGGAGTCCAGACTACGAGCAGTACTTC. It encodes CASSDSGSPDYEQYF.

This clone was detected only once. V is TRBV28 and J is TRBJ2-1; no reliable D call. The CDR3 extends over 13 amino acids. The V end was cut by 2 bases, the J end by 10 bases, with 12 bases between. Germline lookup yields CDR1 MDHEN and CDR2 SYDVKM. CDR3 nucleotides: TGTGCCAGCAGTTTAGCATGGAGAGGCGAGCAGTTCTTC. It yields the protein CASSLAWRGEQFF.

Here the CDR3 reads CASSTGTPTRDEQFF. Here the CDR3 DNA reads TGTGCCAGCAGCACCGGGACACCGACCCGCGATGAGCAGTTCTTC. This chain joins TRBV9 and TRBJ2-1, with D possibly TRBD1 on 6 matching bases. The CDR3 loop spans 15 amino acids. CDR1 is SGDLS and CDR2 is YYNGEE in the germline V gene. Trimming shortened V by 4 bases and J by 8 bases, and 19 bases separated the two germline ends.

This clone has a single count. CDR3 bases: TGTGCCAGTACCCTACAGGGGGCGATTGCTGGGGCCAACGTCCTGACTTTC. As protein: CASTLQGAIAGANVLTF. V usage is TRBV19 and J usage is TRBJ2-6, with 9 bases lining up with TRBD1. The CDR3 is 17 amino acids. Germline CDR1 reads LNHDA; CDR2 reads SQIVND (reference sequence). With V trimmed by 7 bases and J by 2 bases, 9 bases remained unmatched.

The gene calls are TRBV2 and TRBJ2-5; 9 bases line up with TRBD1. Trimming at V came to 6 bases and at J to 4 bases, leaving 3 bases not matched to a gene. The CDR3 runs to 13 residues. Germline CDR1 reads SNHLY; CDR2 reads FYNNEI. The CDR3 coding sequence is TGTGCCAGCAGGCGGACAGGGGTAGAGACCCAGTACTTC. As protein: CASRRTGVETQYF.

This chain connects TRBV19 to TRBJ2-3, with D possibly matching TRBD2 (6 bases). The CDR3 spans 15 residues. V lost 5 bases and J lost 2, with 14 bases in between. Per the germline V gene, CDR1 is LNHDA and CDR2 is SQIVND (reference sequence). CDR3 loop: CASSAGRGITDTQYF. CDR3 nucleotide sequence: TGTGCCAGTAGTGCTGGGCGGGGAATCACAGATACGCAGTATTTT.

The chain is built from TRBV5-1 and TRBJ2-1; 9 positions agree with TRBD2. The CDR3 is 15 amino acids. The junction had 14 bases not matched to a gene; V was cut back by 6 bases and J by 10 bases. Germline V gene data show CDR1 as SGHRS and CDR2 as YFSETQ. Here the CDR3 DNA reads TGCGCCAGCACCAACACCGGGACTAGCCTACGGGAGCAGTTCTTC. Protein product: CASTNTGTSLREQFF.

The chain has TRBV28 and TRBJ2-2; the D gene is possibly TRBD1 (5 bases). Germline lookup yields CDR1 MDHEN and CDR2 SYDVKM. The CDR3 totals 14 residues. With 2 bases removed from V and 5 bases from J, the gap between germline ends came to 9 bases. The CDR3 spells CASSLGRATGELFF. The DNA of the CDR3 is TGTGCCAGCAGTTTAGGCAGGGCGACCGGGGAGCTGTTTTTT. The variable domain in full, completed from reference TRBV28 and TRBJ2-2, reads DVKVTQSSRYLVKRTGEKVFLECVQDMDHENMFWYRQDPGLGLRLIYFSYDVKMKEKGDIPEGYSVSREKKERFSLILESASTNQTSMYLCASSLGRATGELFFGEGSRLTVL.

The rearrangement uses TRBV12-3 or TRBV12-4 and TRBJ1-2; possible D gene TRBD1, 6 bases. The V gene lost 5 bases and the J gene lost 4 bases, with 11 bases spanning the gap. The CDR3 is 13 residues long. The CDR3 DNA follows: TGTGCCAGCAGTATCACAGGGTTCTATGGCTACACCTTC. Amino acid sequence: CASSITGFYGYTF.

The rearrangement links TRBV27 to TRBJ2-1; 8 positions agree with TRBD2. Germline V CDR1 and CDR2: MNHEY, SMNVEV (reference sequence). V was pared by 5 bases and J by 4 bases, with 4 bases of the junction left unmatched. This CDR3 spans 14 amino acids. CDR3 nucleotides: TGTGCCAGCAGTCAAAGACTAGCGTACAATGAGCAGTTCTTC. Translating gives CASSQRLAYNEQFF.